The 20 T cell receptor beta chains below come from one sample, sequenced in a study of blood T cells in healthy people across ages. For the second PCR, which ran for about 6 to 12 cycles, a sample-barcoded 5' primer and a J-beta primer mix were used. One entry per CDR3 protein, called by TCRdb with MiXCR from the 5' RACE reads. The table includes 700,000 to 800,000 distinct CDR3 sequences, approximately 39% detected once. Sequenced: blood. Receptors were obtained from a woman aged 55-75 years in good health.

The rearrangement links TRBV6-1 to TRBJ1-5, with 10 positions matching TRBD1. Per the germline V gene, CDR1 is MNHNS and CDR2 is SASEGT. J lost 1 base, V lost 4 bases, and 7 bases had no gene match. This CDR3 comprises 17 residues. The CDR3 coding sequence is TGTGCCAGCAGTGTTCAGGGACAGGGGTCGAGCAATCAGCCCCAGCATTTT. Protein: CASSVQGQGSSNQPQHF.

This rearrangement joins TRBV21-1 to TRBJ2-7; the table's D call, TRBD1, was not checked against the DNA. TRBV21-1 is tagged as a pseudogene. CDR3 size: 17 residues. The CDR3 region has the DNA TGTGCCAGCAGCATAGTGCTAGGGGTGCCCCCTGTCCACGAGCAGTACTTC. It is translated as CASSIVLGVPPVHEQYF.

This clonotype has at least ten counts. The genes are TRBV5-1 and TRBJ2-5, with 9 bases matching TRBD1. J lost 4 bases, V lost 1 base, and 11 bases had no gene match. Per the germline V gene, CDR1 is SGHRS and CDR2 is YFSETQ. This CDR3 has 17 amino acids. The CDR3 sequence is CASSLKVLGQGSETQYF. The CDR3, as DNA: TGCGCCAGCAGCTTGAAAGTATTGGGACAGGGATCAGAGACCCAGTACTTC. Full variable domain (missing parts from reference TRBV5-1 and TRBJ2-5): KAGVTQTPRYLIKTRGQQVTLSCSPISGHRSVSWYQQTPGQGLQFLFEYFSETQRNKGNFPGRFSGRQFSNSRSEMNVSTLELGDSALYLCASSLKVLGQGSETQYFGPGTRLLVL.

The chain has TRBV12-3 or TRBV12-4 and TRBJ2-7; 9 nucleotides align to TRBD1. The CDR3 is 14 amino acids. With 1 base clipped from V and 7 bases from J, the junction kept 5 bases outside the gene matches. The CDR3 protein is CASSLGTGAAEQYF. In DNA form, the CDR3 reads TGTGCCAGCAGTTTAGGGACAGGGGCCGCTGAGCAGTACTTC.

This chain joins TRBV7-7 and TRBJ2-7; TRBD2 is a possible D gene (6 bases). The V end was cut by 5 bases, the J end by 0 bases, with 14 bases between. The CDR3 sequence is 15 residues long. Germline CDR1 reads SSHAT; CDR2 reads FNYEAQ (reference sequence). The CDR3 sequence: CASSPGRGSSYEQYF. CDR3 nucleotide sequence: TGTGCCAGCAGCCCCGGGCGGGGTAGCTCCTACGAGCAGTACTTC.

This clonotype was recorded many times. The V and J genes are TRBV5-1 and TRBJ2-7; D gene unclear. The V gene lost 4 bases and the J gene lost 2 bases, with 10 bases spanning the gap. In germline, CDR1 is SGHRS, CDR2 YFSETQ. This CDR3 is built from 13 residues. The CDR3 protein is CASSGDTTYEQYF. The CDR3 nucleotides read TGCGCCAGCAGCGGTGACACAACCTACGAGCAGTACTTC.

This clonotype was counted a single time. This chain links TRBV7-9 with TRBJ2-7, with TRBD1 identical over 7 bases. Trimming removed 1 base from V and 9 bases from J; junction bases left unmatched: 0. There are 11 residues in the CDR3. Germline CDR1 and CDR2: SEHNR and FQNEAQ (reference sequence). The DNA for the CDR3 is TGTGCCAGCAGCTTAGGGGACAGGCAGTACTTC. The encoded protein is CASSLGDRQYF.

The sample holds a few counts of this clonotype. The gene calls are TRBV28 and TRBJ1-4; unclear D gene. Germline CDR1 and CDR2: MDHEN and SYDVKM. V was trimmed by 7 bases and J by 0 bases, leaving 15 bases between them. The CDR3 has 16 residues. CDR3: CASIRRSVATNEKLFF. The CDR3 nucleotides read TGTGCCAGCATAAGAAGATCAGTTGCAACTAATGAAAAACTGTTTTTT.

This clonotype turned up a few times. This chain joins TRBV4-2 and TRBJ2-7; no reliable D call. Between the trimmed V and J ends, which lost 0 bases and 0 bases, there was a span of 9 bases. CDR3 length equals 15 residues. The germline V gene encodes CDR1 LGHNA and CDR2 YNFKEQ. The CDR3 spells CASSQDRTSSYEQYF. The CDR3 DNA follows: TGTGCCAGCAGCCAAGATCGAACGTCCTCCTACGAGCAGTACTTC.

The chain employs TRBV4-2 and TRBJ1-1, with D unresolved. Between the trimmed V and J ends, which lost 1 base and 2 bases, there was a span of 11 bases. CDR3 length: 15 residues. CDR1 and CDR2 from the germline V gene are LGHNA and YNFKEQ. The CDR3 reads CASSQVQTINTEAFF. CDR3 nucleotide sequence: TGTGCCAGCAGCCAAGTTCAGACCATAAACACTGAAGCTTTCTTT.

The V gene is TRBV20-1, the J gene TRBJ2-1; the D gene is possibly TRBD1 (5 bases). This CDR3 region has 16 residues. Germline V CDR1 and CDR2: DFQATT, SNEGSKA (reference sequence). V lost 0 bases and J 6 bases, leaving 18 bases between the germline ends. The CDR3 reads CSARDGFQGYANEQFF. CDR3 sequence (DNA): TGCAGTGCTAGAGATGGTTTCCAGGGTTATGCCAATGAGCAGTTCTTC.

This clonotype was found a few times. The V call is TRBV20-1, the J call TRBJ2-3; tentatively, D is TRBD2 (5 bases). Per germline, CDR1 DFQATT and CDR2 SNEGSKA (reference sequence). V lost 0 bases to trimming and J lost 5 bases, with 15 bases between them. The CDR3 spans 15 residues. The CDR3 loop is CSARDPSGTVDTQYF. Written as DNA, the CDR3 is TGCAGTGCTAGAGATCCCAGCGGCACTGTAGATACGCAGTATTTT.

This clonotype was seen a handful of times. The rearrangement uses TRBV29-1 and TRBJ1-1; D is unclear. The CDR3 is made up of 12 amino acids. The germline V and J ends were trimmed by 0 bases and 5 bases, with 7 bases remaining between them. Germline lookup yields CDR1 SQVTM and CDR2 ANQGSEA. CDR3 in amino acids: CSVEESGTEAFF. As DNA, the CDR3 is TGCAGCGTTGAAGAGTCGGGAACTGAAGCTTTCTTT.

This clonotype was counted ten times or more. A junction boundary mismatches the germline segment, possibly from a read error. The CDR3 sequence: CASSLRGISHEQYF. CDR3 nucleotide sequence: TGTGCCAGCAGCCTCAGGGGGATCTCCCACGAGCAGTACTTC. The chain is built from TRBV12-3 or TRBV12-4 and TRBJ2-7, with TRBD1 matching 7 bases. The CDR3 runs to 14 residues.

This clonotype has a handful of counts. The J gene is TRBJ2-1, the V gene TRBV2; D remains ambiguous. The CDR3 has 17 residues. The ends were cut back, 6 bases at V and 5 bases at J, with 23 bases in the middle. From germline, CDR1 is SNHLY and CDR2 FYNNEI. This CDR3 reads CASSPLILEAVDNEQFF. CDR3 sequence (DNA): TGTGCCAGCAGCCCTTTAATCCTCGAGGCCGTTGACAATGAGCAGTTCTTC.

This clonotype was detected only a few times. The gene calls are TRBV6-2 or TRBV6-3 and TRBJ2-7; tentatively, D is TRBD2 (6 bases). CDR3 length: 13 amino acids. Germline values: CDR1 MNHEY, CDR2 SVGEGT. V dropped 2 bases and J dropped 6 bases, with 11 bases sitting between them. The CDR3 sequence: CASSYNMGGEQYF. The CDR3 bases are TGTGCCAGCAGTTACAATATGGGAGGCGAGCAGTACTTC.

Note on this clonotype: With a much larger clone just one base away, this may be a read error. The J gene is TRBJ2-7, the V gene TRBV4-2; 9 bases are shared with TRBD2. This CDR3 has 17 amino acids. Trimming cost V 1 base and J 2 bases; bases outside gene matches: 9. Per the germline V gene, CDR1 is LGHNA and CDR2 is YNFKEQ. The CDR3 DNA reads TGTGCCAGCAGCCAAGGGGTAGCTAGCGGGGCCCCCTACGAGCAGTACTTC. This translates into CASSQGVASGAPYEQYF.

The CDR3 DNA reads as TGTGCCAGCAGTGATGGGGGACAGGGTGTAAGCTACACCTTC. This translates into CASSDGGQGVSYTF. J is TRBJ1-2 and V is TRBV6-4; 9 bases map to TRBD1. CDR1 and CDR2 (germline): MRHNA, SNTAGT. The CDR3 sequence is 14 residues long. Trimming at V came to 3 bases and at J to 9 bases, leaving 8 bases not matched to a gene.

The chain carries TRBV29-1 and TRBJ2-7; D is unresolved. V shed 1 base and J shed 3 bases, with 7 bases lying between them. Germline assignment: CDR1 SQVTM and CDR2 ANQGSEA. The length of the CDR3 is 12 residues. The DNA for the CDR3 is TGCAGCGTTGAAGGAACGGACTACGAGCAGTACTTC. Its protein product is CSVEGTDYEQYF.

This clonotype was seen only a few times. A much larger clonotype is one base distant, so this may be a read error. The chain links TRBV7-6 to TRBJ2-1, with D possibly being TRBD1 or TRBD2 (5 bases each). The V gene lost 4 bases and the J gene lost 10 bases, with 11 bases spanning the gap. The CDR3 length is 12 residues. Germline lookup yields CDR1 SGHVS and CDR2 FNYEAQ. CDR3 coding DNA: TGTGCCAGCAGCTCCGAGGGGTACGAGCAGTTCTTC. Translated, it gives CASSSEGYEQFF.